Below, one T cell receptor (beta chain) is given with its context. Its antigen remains unidentified. This sample was included in a study of CD4 T cells in relation to SARS-CoV-2 and coronaviruses. CDR3 length: 16 amino acids. Germline V gene sequence: CDR1 LGHDT, CDR2 YNNKEL (reference sequence). The ends lost 5 bases at V and 0 bases at J; junction bases unmatched: 6. TCRdb's copy holds only in-frame clones and misses some; the assay was immunoSEQ multiplex PCR. The sample contains some 27,000 clones, 74% of which appear only once. The unexposed donors gave CD4+ T cells in about 2011-2018, prior to COVID-19. CD4+ T cells were isolated from the cells after around eleven days of culture.

The source material was CD4+ T cells from PBMCs, cultured in vitro. The source of this sequence is a human donor in good health. The J gene is TRBJ2-3, the V gene TRBV3-1 (or the pseudogene TRBV3-2), with 9 bases matching TRBD1. The CDR3 DNA follows: TGTGCCAGCAGCTTTTATGGGACAGGGAGCACAGATACGCAGTATTTT. Amino acid sequence: CASSFYGTGSTDTQYF.